This entry is about one T cell receptor beta chain. Antigen unknown. It was version v3.0 of the immunoSEQ assay that was run at survey level. TCRdb's copy holds only in-frame clones and misses some; the assay was immunoSEQ multiplex PCR. The sample shows around 30,000 clones, about 94% of them seen only once. This specimen belongs to a study of long-term antiretroviral therapy in people with HIV. About the study: The 2015 recommendation for immediate ART came about a decade after the earliest samples.

Study observations and caveats: Clones that had undergone expansion before ART prevailed in the repertoire throughout all time points. It was observed that HIV repertoires exhibited narrower CDR3 length ranges than controls. Blood draws took place between 2004 and 2017 and possibly involved older ART regimens.

Trimming took off 3 bases at V and 0 bases at J, with 10 bases between the two ends. CDR1 and CDR2 from the germline V gene are SGDLS and YYNGEE. This CDR3 is built from 16 residues. This TCR was recovered from a man aged 45-65 years with HIV. The chain has TRBV9 and TRBJ2-6; TRBD2 is a possible D gene (5 bases). The sample in question was unsorted PBMCs, obtained 7.4 years after starting antiretroviral therapy. CDR3 bases: TGTGCCAGCAGCGGCTTAGGGAGCTCTGGGGCCAACGTCCTGACTTTC. It specifies CASSGLGSSGANVLTF.